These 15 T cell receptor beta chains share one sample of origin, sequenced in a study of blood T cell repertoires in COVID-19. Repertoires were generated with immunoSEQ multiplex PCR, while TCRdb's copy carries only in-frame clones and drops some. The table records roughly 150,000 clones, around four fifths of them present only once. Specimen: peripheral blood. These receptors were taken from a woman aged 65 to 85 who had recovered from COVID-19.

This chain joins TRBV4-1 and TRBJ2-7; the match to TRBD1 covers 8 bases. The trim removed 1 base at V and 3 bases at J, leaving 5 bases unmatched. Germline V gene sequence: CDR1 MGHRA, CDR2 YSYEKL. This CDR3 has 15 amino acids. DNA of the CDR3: TGCGCCAGCAGCCAAGGCAGGGGGCGAAGCTACGAGCAGTACTTC. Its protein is CASSQGRGRSYEQYF.

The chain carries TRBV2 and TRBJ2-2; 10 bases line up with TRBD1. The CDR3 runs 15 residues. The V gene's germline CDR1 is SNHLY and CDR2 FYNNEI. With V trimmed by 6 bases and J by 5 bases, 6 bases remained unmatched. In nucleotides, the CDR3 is TGTGCCAGCAGGCCCGACAGGGGGCAAACCGGGGAGCTGTTTTTT. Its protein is CASRPDRGQTGELFF.

CDR3 protein: CASNYQGNYGYTF. CDR3 DNA sequence: TGTGCCAGCAATTACCAGGGGAACTATGGCTACACCTTC. The rearrangement joins TRBV2 to TRBJ1-2; D is possibly TRBD1 (6 bases). The CDR3 is made up of 13 amino acids. V shed 7 bases and J shed 2 bases, with 11 bases lying between them. Germline V gene lookup returns CDR1 SNHLY and CDR2 FYNNEI.

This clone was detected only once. CDR3 DNA sequence: TGCAGCGTTGGGTGGGAGGCAGGCAATCAGCCCCAGCATTTT. Protein sequence: CSVGWEAGNQPQHF. This rearrangement joins TRBV29-1 to TRBJ1-5, with no clear D. The CDR3 extends over 14 amino acids. Germline CDR1 and CDR2: SQVTM and ANQGSEA. The V end lost 4 bases, the J end lost 2 bases, and 12 bases lay between the germline ends.

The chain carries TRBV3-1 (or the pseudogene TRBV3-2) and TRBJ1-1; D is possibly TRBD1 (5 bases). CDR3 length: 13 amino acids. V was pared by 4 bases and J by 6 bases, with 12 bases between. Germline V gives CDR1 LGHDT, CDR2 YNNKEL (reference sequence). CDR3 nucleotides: TGTGCCAGCAGCCCCCCGGGGGGGGCTGAAGCTTTCTTT. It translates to CASSPPGGAEAFF.

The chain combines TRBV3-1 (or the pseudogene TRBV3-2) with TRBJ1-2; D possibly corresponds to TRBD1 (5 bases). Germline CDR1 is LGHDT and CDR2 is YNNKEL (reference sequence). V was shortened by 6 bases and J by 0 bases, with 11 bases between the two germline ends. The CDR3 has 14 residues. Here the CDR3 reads CASRGRGTNYGYTF. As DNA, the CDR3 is TGTGCCAGCAGGGGGAGGGGTACTAACTATGGCTACACCTTC.

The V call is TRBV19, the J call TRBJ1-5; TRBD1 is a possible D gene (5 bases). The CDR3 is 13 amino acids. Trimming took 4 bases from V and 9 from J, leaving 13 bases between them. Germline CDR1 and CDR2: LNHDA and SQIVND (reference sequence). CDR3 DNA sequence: TGTGCCAGTAGTACTCCAGGGCCGTGGCCCCAGCATTTT. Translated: CASSTPGPWPQHF.

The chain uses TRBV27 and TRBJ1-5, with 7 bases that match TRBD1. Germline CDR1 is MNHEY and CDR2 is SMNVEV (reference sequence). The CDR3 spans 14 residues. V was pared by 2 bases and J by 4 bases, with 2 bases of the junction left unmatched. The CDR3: CASSLRDSNQPQHF. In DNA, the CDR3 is TGTGCCAGCAGTTTACGGGACAGTAATCAGCCCCAGCATTTT.

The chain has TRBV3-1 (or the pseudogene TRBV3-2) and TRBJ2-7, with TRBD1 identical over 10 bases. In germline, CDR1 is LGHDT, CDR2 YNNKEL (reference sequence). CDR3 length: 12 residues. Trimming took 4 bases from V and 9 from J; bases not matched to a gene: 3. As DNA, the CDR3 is TGTGCCAGCAGCCGCCGGGACAGGGGGCAGTACTTC. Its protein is CASSRRDRGQYF.

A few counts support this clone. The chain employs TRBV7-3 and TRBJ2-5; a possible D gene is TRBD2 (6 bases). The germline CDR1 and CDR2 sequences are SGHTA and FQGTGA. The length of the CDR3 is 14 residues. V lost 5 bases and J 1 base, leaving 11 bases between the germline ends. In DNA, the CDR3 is TGTGCCAGCAGCGCGGGGCCGATCCAAGAGACCCAGTACTTC. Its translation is CASSAGPIQETQYF.

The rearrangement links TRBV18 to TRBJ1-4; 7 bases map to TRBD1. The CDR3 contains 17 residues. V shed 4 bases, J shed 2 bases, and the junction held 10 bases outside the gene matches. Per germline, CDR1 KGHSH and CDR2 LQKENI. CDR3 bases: TGTGCCAGCTCACGCGGTGGCAGGGGGATGACTAATGAAAAACTGTTTTTT. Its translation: CASSRGGRGMTNEKLFF.

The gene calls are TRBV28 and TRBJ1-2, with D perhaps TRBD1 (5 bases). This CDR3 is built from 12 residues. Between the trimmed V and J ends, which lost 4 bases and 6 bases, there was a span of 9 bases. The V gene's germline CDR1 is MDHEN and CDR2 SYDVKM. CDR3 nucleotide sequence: TGTGCCAGCAGTTGGGGCAGCGATGGCTACACCTTC. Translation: CASSWGSDGYTF.

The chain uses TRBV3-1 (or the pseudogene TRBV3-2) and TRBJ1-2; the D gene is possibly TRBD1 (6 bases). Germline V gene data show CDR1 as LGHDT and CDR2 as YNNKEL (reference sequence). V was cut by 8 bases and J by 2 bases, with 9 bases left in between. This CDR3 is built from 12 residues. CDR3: CASRQANYGYTF. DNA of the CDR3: TGTGCCAGCCGACAGGCGAACTATGGCTACACCTTC.

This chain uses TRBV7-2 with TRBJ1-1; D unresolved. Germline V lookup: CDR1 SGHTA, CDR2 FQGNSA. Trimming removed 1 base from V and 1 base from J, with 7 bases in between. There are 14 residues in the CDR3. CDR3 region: CASSLVAWNTEAFF. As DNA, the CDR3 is TGTGCCAGCAGCTTAGTAGCTTGGAACACTGAAGCTTTCTTT.

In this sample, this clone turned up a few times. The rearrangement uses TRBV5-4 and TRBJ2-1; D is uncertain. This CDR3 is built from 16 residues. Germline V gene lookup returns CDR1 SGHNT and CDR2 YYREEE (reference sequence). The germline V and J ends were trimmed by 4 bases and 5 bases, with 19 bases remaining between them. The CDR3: CASSRKQSSEDNEQFF. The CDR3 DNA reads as TGTGCCAGCAGCAGAAAGCAGTCATCCGAGGACAATGAGCAGTTCTTC. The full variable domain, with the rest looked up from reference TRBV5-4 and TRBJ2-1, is ETGVTQSPTHLIKTRGQQVTLRCSSQSGHNTVSWYQQALGQGPQFIFQYYREEENGRGNFPPRFSGLQFPNYSSELNVNALELDDSALYLCASSRKQSSEDNEQFFGPGTRLTVL.